This T cell receptor (beta chain) originates from a study of blood T cell repertoires in COVID-19. As for the study in general: In each case, the material was cDNA or gDNA derived from T cells, B-cell-depleted T cells, or PBMCs.

Authors' processing steps: Reference gene primers were amplified, and this amplification served to estimate nucleated cell counts. Data came from immunoSEQ multiplex PCR; TCRdb stores just in-frame clones and leaves some out. V, J and clone size reflect that table, while D and trimming were determined from the DNA. This table has some 140,000 clones, roughly 84% appearing once. Germline values: CDR1 MNHEY, CDR2 SVGAGI. V dropped 0 bases and J dropped 4; count of bases not matched to a gene: 5. CDR3 size: 16 residues. The sequence derives from a woman aged 60-75 years with COVID-19, enrolled during active disease. This chain joins TRBV6-5 and TRBJ2-3, with 9 positions matching TRBD1. Sequenced input: peripheral blood. DNA for the CDR3: TGTGCCAGCAGTTACTCCGGGACAGGGAGGGCAGATACGCAGTATTTT. This sequence encodes CASSYSGTGRADTQYF.